A single sample is the source of the 14 T cell receptor beta chains below, sequenced in a study of monozygotic twins with cystic fibrosis. Libraries were prepared by immunoSEQ multiplex PCR; TCRdb keeps only in-frame clonotypes and omits some of them. The data contain about 9,600 clones, roughly nine tenths of them seen just once; the ten biggest clones take up 5% to 5.5%. Source material: blood. The receptors derive from a boy aged 2 to 10 with cystic fibrosis.

The J gene is TRBJ1-4, the V gene TRBV6-5, with D perhaps TRBD1 (6 bases). The CDR3 has 15 amino acids. CDR1 is MNHEY and CDR2 is SVGAGI in the germline V gene. The V end lost 5 bases, the J end lost 3 bases, and 13 bases lay between the germline ends. Here the CDR3 reads CASSPGGASNEKLFF. For the CDR3, the DNA is TGTGCCAGCAGTCCGGGGGGGGCGTCTAATGAAAAACTGTTTTTT.

This clone was detected a few times. The genes are TRBV6-1 and TRBJ1-5; 7 positions match TRBD1. The CDR3 covers 14 residues. Germline V gives CDR1 MNHNS, CDR2 SASEGT. V lost 5 bases, J lost 5 bases, and 6 bases stayed unmatched. CDR3 bases: TGTGCCAGCAGTCAGCAGGGGGTAGATCAGCCCCAGCATTTT. Its protein product is CASSQQGVDQPQHF.

V gene TRBV5-1 combines with J gene TRBJ2-1, with 7 bases matching TRBD1. In germline, CDR1 is SGHRS, CDR2 YFSETQ. Germline trimming cut 0 bases from V and 8 bases from J; bases unmatched to any gene: 11. This CDR3 has 16 residues. CDR3 nucleotide sequence: TGCGCCAGCAGCTTGGCAGTCACCTGGGACAGCTATGAGCAGTTCTTC. This translates into CASSLAVTWDSYEQFF. The whole variable domain, remainder taken from reference TRBV5-1 and TRBJ2-1, is KAGVTQTPRYLIKTRGQQVTLSCSPISGHRSVSWYQQTPGQGLQFLFEYFSETQRNKGNFPGRFSGRQFSNSRSEMNVSTLELGDSALYLCASSLAVTWDSYEQFFGPGTRLTVL.

The V call is TRBV19, the J call TRBJ1-2, with a tentative D call TRBD1 (6 bases). Germline CDR1 is LNHDA and CDR2 is SQIVND (reference sequence). V lost 6 bases to trimming and J lost 3 bases, with 14 bases between them. This CDR3 is built from 14 residues. CDR3 sequence: CASSGGAWDYGYTF. In DNA, the CDR3 is TGTGCCAGTAGCGGGGGGGCGTGGGACTATGGCTACACCTTC.

The CDR3 sequence: CASSVIQGGGSQPQHF. The CDR3 DNA reads TGTGCCAGCAGTGTAATCCAGGGAGGCGGGAGTCAGCCCCAGCATTTT. This chain uses TRBV2 with TRBJ1-5; D possibly corresponds to TRBD1 (5 bases). The germline V and J ends were trimmed by 4 bases and 6 bases, with 19 bases remaining between them. The CDR3 has 16 residues. Germline V gene data show CDR1 as SNHLY and CDR2 as FYNNEI.

The chain joins TRBV18 to TRBJ2-1, with D possibly being TRBD1 (6 bases). V was shortened by 5 bases and J by 10 bases, with 9 bases between the two germline ends. The CDR3 contains 11 residues. Germline assignment: CDR1 KGHSH and CDR2 LQKENI. The CDR3 DNA is TGTGCCAGCTCATCAGACAGGGAGCAGTTCTTC. Protein: CASSSDREQFF.

This chain connects TRBV23-1 to TRBJ1-5; D is uncertain. TRBV23-1 is an ORF, and what it does is uncertain. The CDR3 runs 15 residues. Trimming shortened V by 3 bases and J by 0 bases, and 9 bases separated the two germline ends. CDR3 amino acids: CASSQYSYSNQPQHF. CDR3 DNA sequence: TGCGCCAGCAGTCAGTATTCATATAGCAATCAGCCCCAGCATTTT.

V is TRBV7-3 and J is TRBJ2-3; D is unresolved. V was trimmed by 3 bases and J by 2 bases, leaving 12 bases between them. Germline CDR1 is SGHTA and CDR2 is FQGTGA. The CDR3 runs 15 residues. The CDR3 region has the DNA TGTGCCAGCAGCTTGTCCGGGTTCCACACAGATACGCAGTATTTT. Translating it yields CASSLSGFHTDTQYF. The full variable domain, in which reference TRBV7-3 and TRBJ2-3 provide the parts outside the CDR3, is GAGVSQTPSNKVTEKGKYVELRCDPISGHTALYWYRQSLGQGPEFLIYFQGTGAADDSGLPNDRFFAVRPEGSVSTLKIQRTERGDSAVYLCASSLSGFHTDTQYFGPGTRLTVL.

The chain is built from TRBV6-4 and TRBJ2-1, with TRBD2 matching over 10 bases. Trimming removed 6 bases from V and 4 bases from J; junction bases left unmatched: 6. There are 15 residues in the CDR3. Per the germline V gene, CDR1 is MRHNA and CDR2 is SNTAGT. CDR3 coding DNA: TGTGCCAGCAGATTGGGACTAGCGCATTACAATGAGCAGTTCTTC. Translation: CASRLGLAHYNEQFF.

This clone was recorded once. The chain employs TRBV5-1 and TRBJ2-1; 13 nucleotides match TRBD2. The CDR3 has 14 amino acids. V lost 4 bases and J lost 7; bases outside the gene matches: 2. Germline V CDR1 and CDR2: SGHRS, YFSETQ. The CDR3 here is CASSTSGGANEQFF. In nucleotides, the CDR3 is TGCGCCAGCAGCACTAGCGGGGGGGCTAATGAGCAGTTCTTC.

The rearrangement links TRBV9 to TRBJ2-1, with a possible D match to TRBD2 (6 bases). Germline-derived CDR1 and CDR2 are SGDLS and YYNGEE. This CDR3 region has 13 residues. Trimming cost V 2 bases and J 7 bases, with 10 bases left between them. The CDR3 DNA is TGTGCCAGCAGCGTGGAAGCGGGTAATGAGCAGTTCTTC. As protein: CASSVEAGNEQFF.

The chain recombines TRBV4-1 with TRBJ1-6; 9 bases map to TRBD1. Germline assignment: CDR1 MGHRA and CDR2 YSYEKL. The CDR3 is 16 residues long. After removal of 2 bases from V and 5 bases from J, the junction contained 4 bases not matched to a gene. The CDR3 DNA is TGCGCCAGCAGCCAATACGGGACAGGGAATAATTCACCCCTCCACTTT. Its translation: CASSQYGTGNNSPLHF.

The J gene is TRBJ1-5, the V gene TRBV30; D unclear. The V gene's germline CDR1 is GTSNPN and CDR2 SVGIG (reference sequence). The germline V and J ends were trimmed by 0 bases and 3 bases, with 6 bases remaining between them. CDR3 length: 13 residues. This chain's CDR3 is CAWSVRANQPQHF. Here the CDR3 DNA reads TGTGCCTGGAGTGTGAGGGCCAATCAGCCCCAGCATTTT.

CDR3 region: CASSPQAGTNEKLFF. CDR3 bases: TGTGCCAGTAGTCCCCAGGCGGGGACTAATGAAAAACTGTTTTTT. V is TRBV19 and J is TRBJ1-4; D remains unclear. The V gene's germline CDR1 is LNHDA and CDR2 SQIVND (reference sequence). V lost 5 bases to trimming and J lost 2 bases, with 12 bases between them. There are 15 residues in the CDR3.